One sample yielded the 20 T cell receptor beta chains listed below, sequenced in a study of graft-versus-host responses after intestinal transplantation. The antigens for these receptors are not known. Assay: immunoSEQ multiplex PCR; the TCRdb copy retains only in-frame clones and omits some. The profile shows 89,000 or so clones, roughly 85% of them singletons. The sequencing here drew on unstimulated CD4+ T cells sorted from spleen or lymph node cells, taken before intestinal transplant. Source of these receptors: a human donor who received an intestinal transplant.

V usage is TRBV5-4 and J usage is TRBJ2-5; D may be TRBD2 (6 bases). Trimming took 6 bases from V and 3 from J, leaving 15 bases between them. Germline V CDR1 and CDR2: SGHNT, YYREEE (reference sequence). CDR3 length: 14 residues. The CDR3 DNA follows: TGTGCCAGCACCCGGGGCGGGGAGAAAGAGACCCAGTACTTC. Translating it yields CASTRGGEKETQYF.

This chain links TRBV2 with TRBJ2-2; 15 bases fit TRBD2. The V and J ends lost 6 bases and 2 bases, in that order; junction bases with no gene match: 1. The CDR3 consists of 16 residues. Germline V lookup: CDR1 SNHLY, CDR2 FYNNEI. The CDR3 reads CASRGLAGGNTGELFF. DNA for the CDR3: TGTGCCAGCAGGGGACTAGCGGGGGGAAACACCGGGGAGCTGTTTTTT.

The chain recombines TRBV2 with TRBJ2-6; D gene ambiguous. The CDR3 spans 13 residues. V shed 7 bases and J shed 5 bases, with 9 bases lying between them. Germline CDR1 and CDR2: SNHLY and FYNNEI. CDR3 sequence: CASTYSRANVLTF. Written as DNA, the CDR3 is TGTGCCAGCACCTACTCCCGGGCCAACGTCCTGACTTTC.

The chain links TRBV5-1 to TRBJ2-5, with D unclear. Trimming left V 4 bases short and J 2 bases short, with 9 bases between. The CDR3 sequence is 13 residues long. Per germline, CDR1 SGHRS and CDR2 YFSETQ. CDR3 DNA: TGCGCCAGCAGCCCGACACCTCAAGAGACCCAGTACTTC. Amino acid sequence: CASSPTPQETQYF.

CDR3 bases: TGTGCCAGCAGTTACTCCGGCGGTAACTATGGCTACACCTTC. It translates to CASSYSGGNYGYTF. V usage is TRBV6-5 and J usage is TRBJ1-2; the D is unclear. Between the trimmed V and J ends, which lost 0 bases and 1 base, there was a span of 6 bases. Germline CDR1 reads MNHEY; CDR2 reads SVGAGI. The CDR3 length is 14 residues.

The rearrangement joins TRBV29-1 to TRBJ2-3, with 9 bases aligning to TRBD2. The CDR3 runs to 15 residues. V shed 6 bases and J 2 bases; nucleotides not matched to a gene: 9. Germline V gene sequence: CDR1 SQVTM, CDR2 ANQGSEA. CDR3 sequence: CSVTTSGVVTDTQYF. As DNA, the CDR3 is TGCAGCGTCACGACTAGCGGCGTTGTCACAGATACGCAGTATTTT.

This chain uses TRBV7-2 with TRBJ2-1; 8 bases align to TRBD1. The length of the CDR3 is 13 residues. Losses at the gene ends were 3 bases for V and 9 bases for J; bases not matched to a gene: 4. Germline V gene data show CDR1 as SGHTA and CDR2 as FQGNSA. The chain's CDR3 is CASSFDRGVEQFF. DNA for the CDR3: TGTGCCAGCAGCTTTGACAGGGGAGTTGAGCAGTTCTTC. The full variable domain, rest sourced from reference TRBV7-2 and TRBJ2-1, is GAGVSQSPSNKVTEKGKDVELRCDPISGHTALYWYRQSLGQGLEFLIYFQGNSAPDKSGLPSDRFSAERTGGSVSTLTIQRTQQEDSAVYLCASSFDRGVEQFFGPGTRLTVL.

V gene TRBV10-3 combines with J gene TRBJ2-5; the match to TRBD2 covers 8 bases. The CDR3 covers 16 residues. The germline V gene has CDR1 ENHRY and CDR2 SYGVKD. Germline trimming cut 6 bases from V and 5 bases from J; bases unmatched to any gene: 14. CDR3 in amino acids: CAISPSGGTLRETQYF. CDR3 bases: TGTGCCATCAGCCCCAGCGGGGGCACGCTCAGGGAGACCCAGTACTTC.

This chain uses TRBV5-1 with TRBJ2-6, with a possible D match to TRBD1 (6 bases). This CDR3 contains 16 residues. Germline assignment: CDR1 SGHRS and CDR2 YFSETQ. V dropped 6 bases and J dropped 4 bases, with 17 bases sitting between them. Written as DNA, the CDR3 is TGCGCCAGCAACAAACTGGGGGCGCCGGGGGCCAACGTCCTGACTTTC. The encoded protein is CASNKLGAPGANVLTF.

This clone is a singleton in its sample. The CDR3 spells CASSLDRETQYF. Here the CDR3 DNA reads TGTGCCAGCAGCTTGGACCGGGAGACCCAGTACTTC. The rearrangement uses TRBV5-4 and TRBJ2-5; D uncertain. V was trimmed by 0 bases and J by 5 bases, leaving 5 bases between them. The CDR3 runs 12 residues. In germline, CDR1 is SGHNT, CDR2 YYREEE (reference sequence).

The chain has TRBV4-1 and TRBJ2-7; 7 bases agree with TRBD1. CDR1 is MGHRA, CDR2 YSYEKL, per germline. V was pared by 1 base and J by 0 bases, with 15 bases of the junction left unmatched. The CDR3 length is 19 residues. CDR3 amino acids: CASSQGIGTASFFSYEQYF. The CDR3 coding sequence is TGCGCCAGCAGCCAAGGTATAGGGACAGCCTCATTTTTCTCCTACGAGCAGTACTTC.

A remark on this clone: In the same sample, other DNA sequences code for this CDR3. The chain recombines TRBV28 with TRBJ1-3; no firm D call. CDR1 and CDR2 from the germline V gene are MDHEN and SYDVKM. The CDR3 consists of 14 residues. Trimming took 6 bases from V and 0 from J, leaving 9 bases between them. In DNA, the CDR3 is TGTGCCAGCAGGTCCGGGTCCTCTGGAAACACCATATATTTT. Translated, it gives CASRSGSSGNTIYF.

The rearrangement joins TRBV5-1 to TRBJ2-5; D unclear. Germline V gene lookup returns CDR1 SGHRS and CDR2 YFSETQ. CDR3 length: 15 residues. Trimming shortened V by 0 bases and J by 3 bases, and 12 bases separated the two germline ends. CDR3 sequence (DNA): TGCGCCAGCAGCTTGGGCGCAGCGAACGAAGAGACCCAGTACTTC. Encoded protein: CASSLGAANEETQYF.

The chain combines TRBV14 with TRBJ1-1; 9 bases agree with TRBD1. Trimming cost V 8 bases and J 5 bases; bases outside gene matches: 9. The CDR3 extends over 14 amino acids. Germline V gives CDR1 SGHDN, CDR2 FVKESK. CDR3 bases: TGTGCCAGCCGAGAAACAGGGGGCGGGACTGAAGCTTTCTTT. Amino acid sequence: CASRETGGGTEAFF.

The V gene is TRBV9, the J gene TRBJ2-1; the match to TRBD2 covers 13 bases. CDR3 length: 16 residues. Trimming removed 3 bases from V and 6 bases from J; junction bases left unmatched: 6. Germline lookup yields CDR1 SGDLS and CDR2 YYNGEE. DNA for the CDR3: TGTGCCAGCAGCGGGTTTCGGACTAGCGGGAGCAATGAGCAGTTCTTC. The encoded protein is CASSGFRTSGSNEQFF.

The rearrangement joins TRBV19 to TRBJ1-2; the D is unclear. The V and J ends lost 6 bases and 8 bases respectively, with 16 bases between them. CDR3 length: 13 amino acids. Per the germline V gene, CDR1 is LNHDA and CDR2 is SQIVND (reference sequence). The CDR3 DNA reads TGTGCCAGTAGACGGGGTCTGTTAACGGGCTACACCTTC. Translating gives CASRRGLLTGYTF.

This sequence joins TRBV7-2 and TRBJ2-7; 9 bases are shared with TRBD2. CDR1 is SGHTA, CDR2 FQGNSA, per germline. V shed 1 base, J shed 2 bases, and the junction held 3 bases outside the gene matches. The CDR3 length is 15 residues. The CDR3 sequence is CASSLVAGGPYEQYF. In DNA, the CDR3 is TGTGCCAGCAGCTTAGTTGCGGGGGGGCCCTACGAGCAGTACTTC.

The table lists this clone with a few counts. The chain combines TRBV11-2 with TRBJ1-3, with 10 bases aligning to TRBD1. Per germline, CDR1 SGHAT and CDR2 FQNNGV. V was clipped by 0 bases and J by 10 bases; unmatched bases: 6. The CDR3 sequence is 15 residues long. The CDR3 coding sequence is TGTGCCAGCAGCTTAGATCGGGACAGGGGTGTTACCATATATTTT. Its protein is CASSLDRDRGVTIYF.

This rearrangement joins TRBV28 to TRBJ1-4; 7 bases align to TRBD1. This CDR3 spans 13 amino acids. The V segment lost 8 bases and the J segment 8 bases; nucleotides outside the gene matches: 8. CDR1 is MDHEN, CDR2 SYDVKM, per germline. In DNA, the CDR3 is TGTGCCAGCGTGGGGACAGTTTTAGAAAAACTGTTTTTT. It codes for CASVGTVLEKLFF.

CDR3 sequence: CASSGGTSGSENEQYF. The DNA for the CDR3 is TGCGCCAGCAGCGGGGGGACTAGCGGGAGTGAGAACGAGCAGTACTTC. This chain connects TRBV5-1 to TRBJ2-7, with 14 bases aligning to TRBD2. Germline V gene data show CDR1 as SGHRS and CDR2 as YFSETQ. V shed 4 bases, J shed 5 bases, and the junction held 8 bases outside the gene matches. CDR3 size: 16 residues.